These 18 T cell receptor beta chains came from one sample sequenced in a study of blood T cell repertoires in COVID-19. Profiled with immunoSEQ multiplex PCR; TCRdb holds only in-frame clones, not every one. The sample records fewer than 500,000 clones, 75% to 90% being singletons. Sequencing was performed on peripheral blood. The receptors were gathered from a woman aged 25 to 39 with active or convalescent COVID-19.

CDR3 amino acids: CASSSVPGQGATNEKLFF. Here the CDR3 DNA reads TGTGCCAGCAGCTCCGTCCCGGGACAGGGGGCAACTAATGAAAAACTGTTTTTT. The chain is built from TRBV25-1 and TRBJ1-4, with TRBD1 identical over 11 bases. This CDR3 comprises 18 residues. After removal of 6 bases from V and 0 bases from J, the junction contained 9 bases not matched to a gene. The germline CDR1 and CDR2 sequences are MGHDK and SYGVNS. Full variable domain (remainder filled in from reference TRBV25-1 and TRBJ1-4): EADIYQTPRYLVIGTGKKITLECSQTMGHDKMYWYQQDPGMELHLIHYSYGVNSTEKGDLSSESTVSRIRTEHFPLTLESARPSHTSQYLCASSSVPGQGATNEKLFFGSGTQLSVL.

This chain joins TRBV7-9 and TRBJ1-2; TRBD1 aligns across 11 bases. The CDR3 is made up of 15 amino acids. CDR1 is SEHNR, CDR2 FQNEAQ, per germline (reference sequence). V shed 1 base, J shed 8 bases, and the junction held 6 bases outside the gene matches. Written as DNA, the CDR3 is TGTGCCAGCAGCTTAGAGGACAGGGGGCCGTGGGGCTACACCTTC. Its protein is CASSLEDRGPWGYTF.

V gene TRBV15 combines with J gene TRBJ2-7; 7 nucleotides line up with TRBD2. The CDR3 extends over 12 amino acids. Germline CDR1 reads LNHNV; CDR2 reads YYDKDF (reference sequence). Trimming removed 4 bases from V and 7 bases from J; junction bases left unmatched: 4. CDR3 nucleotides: TGTGCCACCAGCAAGGAAGCGGGAGAGCAGTACTTC. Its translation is CATSKEAGEQYF.

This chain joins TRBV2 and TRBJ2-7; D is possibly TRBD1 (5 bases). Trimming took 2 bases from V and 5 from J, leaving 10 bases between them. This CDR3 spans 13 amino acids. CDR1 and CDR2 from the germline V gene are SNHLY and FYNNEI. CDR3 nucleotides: TGTGCCAGCAGTGAAACAGGCGGAGACGAGCAGTACTTC. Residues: CASSETGGDEQYF.

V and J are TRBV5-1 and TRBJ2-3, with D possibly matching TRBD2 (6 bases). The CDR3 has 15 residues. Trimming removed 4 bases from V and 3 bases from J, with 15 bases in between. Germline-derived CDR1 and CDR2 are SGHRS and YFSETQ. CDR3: CASSISAGGTDTQYF. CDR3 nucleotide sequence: TGCGCCAGCAGCATTTCAGCGGGTGGAACAGATACGCAGTATTTT.

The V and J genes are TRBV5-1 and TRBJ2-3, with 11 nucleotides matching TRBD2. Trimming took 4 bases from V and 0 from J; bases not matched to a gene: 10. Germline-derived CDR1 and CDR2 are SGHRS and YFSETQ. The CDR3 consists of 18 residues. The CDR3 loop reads CASSRRPTSGDSTDTQYF. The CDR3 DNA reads TGCGCCAGCAGCAGACGCCCGACTAGCGGGGATAGCACAGATACGCAGTATTTT. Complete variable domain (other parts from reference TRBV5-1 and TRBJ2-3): KAGVTQTPRYLIKTRGQQVTLSCSPISGHRSVSWYQQTPGQGLQFLFEYFSETQRNKGNFPGRFSGRQFSNSRSEMNVSTLELGDSALYLCASSRRPTSGDSTDTQYFGPGTRLTVL.

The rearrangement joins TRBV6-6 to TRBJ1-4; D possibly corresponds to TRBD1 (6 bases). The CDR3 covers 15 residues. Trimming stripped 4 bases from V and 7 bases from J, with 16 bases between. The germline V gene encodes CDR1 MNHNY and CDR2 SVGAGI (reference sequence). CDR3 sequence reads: CASSSGQLTGEKLFF. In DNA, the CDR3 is TGTGCCAGCAGTTCCGGACAGTTAACAGGTGAAAAACTGTTTTTT.

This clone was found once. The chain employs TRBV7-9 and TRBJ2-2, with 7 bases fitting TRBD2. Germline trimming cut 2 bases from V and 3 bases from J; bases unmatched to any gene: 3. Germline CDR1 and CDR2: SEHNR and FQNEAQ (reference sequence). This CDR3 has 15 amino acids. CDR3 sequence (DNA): TGTGCCAGCAGCTTAACTAGCGCGTACACCGGGGAGCTGTTTTTT. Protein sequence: CASSLTSAYTGELFF.

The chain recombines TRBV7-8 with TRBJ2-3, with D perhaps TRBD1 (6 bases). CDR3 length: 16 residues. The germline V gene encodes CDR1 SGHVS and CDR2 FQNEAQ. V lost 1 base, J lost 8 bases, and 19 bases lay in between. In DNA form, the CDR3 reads TGTGCCAGCAGCTTAGTGAGGGTAAGGGGACATCGTACGCAGTATTTT. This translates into CASSLVRVRGHRTQYF.

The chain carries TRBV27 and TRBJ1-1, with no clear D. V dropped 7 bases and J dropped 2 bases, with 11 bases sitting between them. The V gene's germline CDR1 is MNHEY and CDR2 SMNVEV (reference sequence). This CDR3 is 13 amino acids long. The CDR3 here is CASTLGLNTEAFF. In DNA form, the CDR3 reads TGTGCCAGCACCCTGGGCCTTAACACTGAAGCTTTCTTT.

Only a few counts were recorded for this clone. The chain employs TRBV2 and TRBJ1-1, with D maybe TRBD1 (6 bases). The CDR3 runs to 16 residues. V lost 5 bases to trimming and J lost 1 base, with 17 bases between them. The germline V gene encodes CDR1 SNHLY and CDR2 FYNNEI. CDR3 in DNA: TGTGCCAGCAGTTTTTCCTTCGGACAGAGGAACACTGAAGCTTTCTTT. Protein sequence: CASSFSFGQRNTEAFF.

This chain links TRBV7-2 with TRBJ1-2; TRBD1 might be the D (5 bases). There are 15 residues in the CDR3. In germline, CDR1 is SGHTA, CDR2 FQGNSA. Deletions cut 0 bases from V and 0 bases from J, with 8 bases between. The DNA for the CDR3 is TGTGCCAGCAGCTTAGCCGGAGGGGCTAACTATGGCTACACCTTC. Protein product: CASSLAGGANYGYTF. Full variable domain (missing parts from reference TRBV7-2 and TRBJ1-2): GAGVSQSPSNKVTEKGKDVELRCDPISGHTALYWYRQSLGQGLEFLIYFQGNSAPDKSGLPSDRFSAERTGGSVSTLTIQRTQQEDSAVYLCASSLAGGANYGYTFGSGTRLTVV.

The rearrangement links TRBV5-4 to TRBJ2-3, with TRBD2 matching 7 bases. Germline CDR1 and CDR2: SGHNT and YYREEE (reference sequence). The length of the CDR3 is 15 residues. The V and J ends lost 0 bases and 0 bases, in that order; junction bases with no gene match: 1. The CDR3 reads CASSLGGLSTDTQYF. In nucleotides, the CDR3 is TGTGCCAGCAGCTTGGGGGGACTAAGCACAGATACGCAGTATTTT.

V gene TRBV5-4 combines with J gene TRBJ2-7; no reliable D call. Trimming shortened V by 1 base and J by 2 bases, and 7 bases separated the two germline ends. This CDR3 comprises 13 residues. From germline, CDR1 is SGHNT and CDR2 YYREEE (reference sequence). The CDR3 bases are TGTGCCAGCAGCTTGTCTCAGGCCTACGAGCAGTACTTC. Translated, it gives CASSLSQAYEQYF.

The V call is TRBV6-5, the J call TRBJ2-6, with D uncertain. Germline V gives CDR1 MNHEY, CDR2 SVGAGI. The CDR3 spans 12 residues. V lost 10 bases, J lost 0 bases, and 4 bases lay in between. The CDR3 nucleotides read TGTGCCACCGGCTCTGGGGCCAACGTCCTGACTTTC. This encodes CATGSGANVLTF.

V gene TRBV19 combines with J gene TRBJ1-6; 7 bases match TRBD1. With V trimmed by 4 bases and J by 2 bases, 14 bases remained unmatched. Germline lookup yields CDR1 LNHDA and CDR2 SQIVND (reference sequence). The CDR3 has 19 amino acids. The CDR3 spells CASSTTGTGAKAYNSPLHF. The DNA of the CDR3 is TGTGCCAGTAGTACAACCGGAACAGGGGCTAAAGCCTATAATTCACCCCTCCACTTT. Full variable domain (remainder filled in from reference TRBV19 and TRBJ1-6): DGGITQSPKYLFRKEGQNVTLSCEQNLNHDAMYWYRQDPGQGLRLIYYSQIVNDFQKGDIAEGYSVSREKKESFPLTVTSAQKNPTAFYLCASSTTGTGAKAYNSPLHFGNGTRLTVT.

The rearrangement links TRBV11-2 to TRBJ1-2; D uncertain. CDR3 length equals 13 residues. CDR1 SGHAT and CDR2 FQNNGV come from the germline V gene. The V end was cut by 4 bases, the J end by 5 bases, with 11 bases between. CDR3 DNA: TGTGCCAGCAGCTCCATTGCGGAGTATGGCTACACCTTC. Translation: CASSSIAEYGYTF.

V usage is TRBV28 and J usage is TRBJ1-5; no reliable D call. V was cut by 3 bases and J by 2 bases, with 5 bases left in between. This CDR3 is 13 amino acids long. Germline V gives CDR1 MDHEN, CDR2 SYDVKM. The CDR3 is CASSFGRNQPQHF. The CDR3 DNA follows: TGTGCCAGCAGTTTTGGCCGCAATCAGCCCCAGCATTTT.